This TCR beta chain was retrieved from a study of blood T cells in healthy people across ages. This clonotype came up a few times. CDR1 and CDR2 (germline): LGHNA, YSLEER. This CDR3 region has 16 residues. Together with a sample-barcoded 5' primer, a J-beta primer mix was included in a second PCR lasting about 6 to 11 cycles. One entry per CDR3 protein results from TCRdb running MiXCR on the 5' RACE reads. The sample has roughly 1 million distinct CDR3 sequences, approximately 26% seen once. These same data were also listed under a study on T cells of mothers and their children.

The chain links TRBV4-3 to TRBJ2-5; TRBD2 matches at 10 bases. The better agreement between TRBJ2-1 and the DNA end casts doubt on the J call. The clonotype was recovered from a girl aged 2-9 years in good health. The specimen sequenced was blood. CDR3 loop: CASSQDRAGGLDEQFF. In nucleotides, the CDR3 is TGCGCCAGCAGCCAAGATAGAGCGGGGGGGTTGGATGAGCAGTTCTTC.